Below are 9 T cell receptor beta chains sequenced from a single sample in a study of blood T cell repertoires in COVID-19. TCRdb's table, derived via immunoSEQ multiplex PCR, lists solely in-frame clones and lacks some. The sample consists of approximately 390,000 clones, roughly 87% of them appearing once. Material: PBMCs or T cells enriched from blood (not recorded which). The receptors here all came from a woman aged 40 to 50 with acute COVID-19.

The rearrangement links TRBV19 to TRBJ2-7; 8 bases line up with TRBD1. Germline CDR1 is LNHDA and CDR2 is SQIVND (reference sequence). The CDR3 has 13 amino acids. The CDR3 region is CRLAGTGLYEQYF. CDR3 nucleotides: TGTCGACTCGCTGGGACAGGATTATACGAGCAGTACTTC.

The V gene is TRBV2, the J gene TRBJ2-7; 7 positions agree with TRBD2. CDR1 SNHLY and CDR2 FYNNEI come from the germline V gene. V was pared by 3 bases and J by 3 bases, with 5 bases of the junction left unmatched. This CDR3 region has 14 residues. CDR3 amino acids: CASSDERGSYEQYF. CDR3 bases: TGTGCCAGCAGTGACGAGCGGGGTAGCTACGAGCAGTACTTC.

As DNA, the CDR3 is TGTGCTAGTGCCTACTTCCCTTGGGGGGAAAGAGGCAATCAGCCCCAGCATTTT. Its protein product is CASAYFPWGERGNQPQHF. The gene calls are TRBV12-5 and TRBJ1-5, with D tentatively TRBD1 (5 bases). Germline V CDR1 and CDR2: LGHNT, FRNRAP. Trimming left V 7 bases short and J 2 bases short, with 24 bases between. The CDR3 loop spans 18 amino acids.

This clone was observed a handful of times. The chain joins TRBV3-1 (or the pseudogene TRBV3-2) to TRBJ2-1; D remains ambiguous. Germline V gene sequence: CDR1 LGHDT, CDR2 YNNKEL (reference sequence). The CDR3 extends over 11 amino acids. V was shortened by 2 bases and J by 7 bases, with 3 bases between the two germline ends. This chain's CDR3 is CASSQRNEQFF. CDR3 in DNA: TGTGCCAGCAGCCAACGGAATGAGCAGTTCTTC.

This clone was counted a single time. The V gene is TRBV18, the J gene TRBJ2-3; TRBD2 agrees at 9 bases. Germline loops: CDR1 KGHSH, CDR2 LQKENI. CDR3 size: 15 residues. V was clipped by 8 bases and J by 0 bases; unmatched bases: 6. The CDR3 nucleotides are TGTGCCAGCGGCAGGCTAGCGGGGAGCACAGATACGCAGTATTTT. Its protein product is CASGRLAGSTDTQYF.

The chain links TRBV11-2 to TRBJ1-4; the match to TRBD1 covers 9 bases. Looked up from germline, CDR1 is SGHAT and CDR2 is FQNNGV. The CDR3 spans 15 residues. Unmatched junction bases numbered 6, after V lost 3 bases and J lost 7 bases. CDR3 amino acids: CASSFTGGAGEKLFF. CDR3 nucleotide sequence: TGTGCCAGCAGCTTTACAGGGGGCGCGGGTGAAAAACTGTTTTTT.

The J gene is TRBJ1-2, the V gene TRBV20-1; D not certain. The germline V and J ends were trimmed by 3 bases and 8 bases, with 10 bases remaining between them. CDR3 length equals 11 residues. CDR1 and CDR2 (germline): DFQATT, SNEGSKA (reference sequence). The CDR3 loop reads CSASDTYGYTF. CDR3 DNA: TGCAGTGCTAGCGACACGTACGGCTACACCTTC.

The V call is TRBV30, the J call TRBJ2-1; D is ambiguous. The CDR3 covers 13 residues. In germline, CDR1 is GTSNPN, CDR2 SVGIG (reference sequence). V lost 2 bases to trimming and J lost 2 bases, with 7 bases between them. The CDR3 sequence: CAWSRGAYNEQFF. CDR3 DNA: TGTGCCTGGAGTAGAGGCGCCTACAATGAGCAGTTCTTC.

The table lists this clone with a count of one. The CDR3 coding sequence is TGTGCCAGCAGCTTGGTGAGAGAGACCCAGTACTTC. It is translated as CASSLVRETQYF. The chain combines TRBV5-6 with TRBJ2-5; no clear D gene. Germline CDR1 and CDR2: SGHDT and YYEEEE. Trimming shortened V by 0 bases and J by 4 bases, and 4 bases separated the two germline ends. This CDR3 contains 12 residues.